This T cell receptor beta chain was identified in a study of glioma-infiltrating T cells. CDR1 MDHEN and CDR2 SYDVKM come from the germline V gene. The V and J ends lost 5 bases and 5 bases, in that order; junction bases with no gene match: 9. The CDR3 is made up of 16 amino acids. The iRepertoire nested amplicon-rescue multiplex PCR amplified TCR alpha and beta CDR3s from RNA. One-step reverse transcription and amplification started from approximately 100-400 ng of tissue mRNA or PBMC total RNA. TCRdb processed the multiplex PCR reads anew with MiXCR; each CDR3 protein has one entry. The table lists about 130,000 distinct CDR3 sequences, 20% to 25% of them singletons.

V is TRBV28 and J is TRBJ2-3, with 11 bases matching TRBD2. This receptor was identified in a human donor with low-grade glioma or glioblastoma, undergoing nonglioma brain surgery, or in good health (not recorded which). The sample was glioma tissue, nonneoplastic brain tissue, or PBMCs (not recorded which). The CDR3 reads CASSPHSGGAVDTQYF. The CDR3 DNA reads TGTGCCAGCAGTCCTCATAGCGGGGGGGCCGTAGATACGCAGTATTTT.